The TCR beta chain under discussion was sequenced for a study of blood T cells in healthy people across ages. Findings and limits, study-wide: It was held that the diversity estimates obtained from one million T cells were underestimates.

Then a second PCR, running roughly 7 to 11 cycles, was carried out with a sample-barcoded 5' primer and a J-beta primer mix. TCRdb called the 5' RACE reads again in MiXCR, with one record for every CDR3 protein. Here the sample spans roughly 720,000 distinct CDR3 sequences, about 55% being singletons. V gave up 0 bases and J gave up 14 bases, with 25 bases separating them. Per germline, CDR1 SGHRS and CDR2 YFSETQ. CDR3 length: 16 residues. Note on this clonotype: Its antigen is as yet unknown.

What was sequenced was blood. This clonotype originated in a man older than 75 in good health. V is TRBV5-1 and J is TRBJ2-3; no clear D. CDR3 DNA sequence: TGCGCCAGCAGCTTGGGGTCCATCGCTTTTCACAGAGACGCGTATTTT. This gives the protein CASSLGSIAFHRDAYF.